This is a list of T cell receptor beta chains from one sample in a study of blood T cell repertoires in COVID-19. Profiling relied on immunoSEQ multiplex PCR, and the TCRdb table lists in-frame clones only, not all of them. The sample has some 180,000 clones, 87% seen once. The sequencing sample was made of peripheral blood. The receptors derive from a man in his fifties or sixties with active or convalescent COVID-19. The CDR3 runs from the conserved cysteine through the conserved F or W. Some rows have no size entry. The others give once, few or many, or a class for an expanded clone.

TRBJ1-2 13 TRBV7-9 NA CASRLDGNYGYTF
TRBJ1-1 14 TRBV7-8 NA CASSPRQVNTEAFF
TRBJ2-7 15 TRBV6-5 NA CASSHKQGAGYEQYF
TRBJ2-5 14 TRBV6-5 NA CAITGQGIQETQYF
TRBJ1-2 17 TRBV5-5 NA CASSSTGGDYLVYGYTF
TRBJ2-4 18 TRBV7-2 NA CASSLEVQTLGEGNIQYF
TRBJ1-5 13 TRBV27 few CASSLRGNQPQHF
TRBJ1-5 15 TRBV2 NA CASSGQPRGGQPQHF
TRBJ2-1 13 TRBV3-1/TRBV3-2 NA CASSWDRGDEQFF
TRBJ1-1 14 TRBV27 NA CASSLRRVNTEAFF
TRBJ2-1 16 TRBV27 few CASSHKRAISYNEQFF
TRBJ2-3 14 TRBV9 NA CASSVGFGTDTQYF
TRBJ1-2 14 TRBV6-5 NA CASTYSQGAYGYTF
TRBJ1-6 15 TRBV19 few CASSIGGGANSPLHF
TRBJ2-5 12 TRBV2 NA CASRGLKETQYF
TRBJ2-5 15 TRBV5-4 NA CASSGTGQGGAGQYF
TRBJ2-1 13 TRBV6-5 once CAGGGRGGREQFF
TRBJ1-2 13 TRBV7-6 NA CASSPTSGTGYTF
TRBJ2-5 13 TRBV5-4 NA CASSAGVGETQYF
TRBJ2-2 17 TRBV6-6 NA CASSPFSGGAGTGELFF
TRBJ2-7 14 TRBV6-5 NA CASQNEVRSYEQYF
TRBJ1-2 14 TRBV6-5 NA CASSYSWTGYGYTF
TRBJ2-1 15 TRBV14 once CASSQGGGQYNEQFF